The clone carrying this T cell receptor beta chain was picked up a small number of times. Its antigen remains unknown. The junction shows a germline mismatch at one end, possibly a read error. These data originate in a study of blood T cells in healthy people across ages. The wider study: Template switching retrieved approximately one barcoded beta molecule for each two T cells.

A sample-barcoded 5' primer and a J-beta primer mix were used in a second PCR of roughly 7 to 11 cycles. Each single sample gave us at least 2.5 million CDR3-containing paired-end reads. TCRdb reprocessed the 5' RACE reads with MiXCR, giving one entry per CDR3 protein. The profile shows approximately 320,000 distinct CDR3 sequences, roughly 26% of them singletons. General study results and limits: Age advanced and TCR beta diversity per million T cells fell, roughly linearly. A conclusive naive versus antigen-experienced comparison was prevented by the unsorted PBMCs.

The germline CDR1 and CDR2 sequences are SGHKS and YYEKEE (reference sequence). CDR3 length: 13 residues. The chain links TRBV5-5 to TRBJ1-1; no clear D gene. This clonotype was obtained from a woman in her 70s in good health. Sequencing used blood. The CDR3 nucleotides read TGCGCCAGCAGCTTCATCATGAACACTGAAGCTTTCTTT. Translating gives CASSFIMNTEAFF.